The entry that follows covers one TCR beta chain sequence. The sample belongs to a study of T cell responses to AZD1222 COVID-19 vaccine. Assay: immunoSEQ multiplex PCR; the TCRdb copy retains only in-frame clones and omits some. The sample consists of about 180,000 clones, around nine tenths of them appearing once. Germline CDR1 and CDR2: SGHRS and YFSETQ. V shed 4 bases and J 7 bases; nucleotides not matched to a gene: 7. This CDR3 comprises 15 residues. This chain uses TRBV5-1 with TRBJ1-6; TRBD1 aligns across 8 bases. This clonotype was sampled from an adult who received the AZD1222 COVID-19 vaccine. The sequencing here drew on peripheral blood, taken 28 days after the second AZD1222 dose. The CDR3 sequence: CASSVQGGTNSPLHF. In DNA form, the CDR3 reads TGCGCCAGCAGCGTACAGGGGGGAACCAATTCACCCCTCCACTTT. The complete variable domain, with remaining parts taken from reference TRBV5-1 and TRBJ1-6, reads KAGVTQTPRYLIKTRGQQVTLSCSPISGHRSVSWYQQTPGQGLQFLFEYFSETQRNKGNFPGRFSGRQFSNSRSEMNVSTLELGDSALYLCASSVQGGTNSPLHFGNGTRLTVT.